The clone carrying this TCR beta chain was seen once. This entry is derived from a study of blood T cell repertoires in COVID-19. Study-wide background: COVID-19 samples collected from the United States, Italy and Spain covered acute and convalescent phases. T cells, B-cell-depleted T cells, or PBMCs supplied cDNA or gDNA.

Seattle patients were enrolled during active infection and followed longitudinally. Original methodology: From reference gene primer amplification, estimates of nucleated cell counts were derived. Using immunoSEQ multiplex PCR, the repertoire was profiled, and TCRdb retains in-frame clones only, with some absent. The V and J calls and clone size were taken over from that table, and D and trimming were inferred from the DNA. This sample has roughly 160,000 clones; around 90% occur once, and the top ten carry roughly 4.5%. This TCR derives from a young man with COVID-19, enrolled during active disease. The sample consisted of peripheral blood.

CDR3 region: CASSEFQISNQPQHF. The CDR3, as DNA: TGTGCCAGCAGTGAATTCCAGATTAGCAATCAGCCCCAGCATTTT. The chain combines TRBV6-1 with TRBJ1-5; D call uncertain. The CDR3 contains 15 residues. From germline, CDR1 is MNHNS and CDR2 SASEGT. V lost 2 bases and J 0 bases, leaving 8 bases between the germline ends.